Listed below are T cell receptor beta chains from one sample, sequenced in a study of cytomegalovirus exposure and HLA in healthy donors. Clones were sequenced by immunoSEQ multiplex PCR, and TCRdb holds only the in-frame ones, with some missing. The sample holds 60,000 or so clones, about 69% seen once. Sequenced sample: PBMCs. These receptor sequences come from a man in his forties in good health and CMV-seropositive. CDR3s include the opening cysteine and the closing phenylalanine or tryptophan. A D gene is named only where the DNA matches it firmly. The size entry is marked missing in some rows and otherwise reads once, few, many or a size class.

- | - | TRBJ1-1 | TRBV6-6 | TGTGCCAGCAGTGTTTCGGGGACTATCAATGAAGCTTTCTTT | CASSVSGTINEAFF
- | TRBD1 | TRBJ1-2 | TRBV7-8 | TGTGCCAGCAGCTTAGCAGGACAGGCACCTTATGGCTACACCTTC | CASSLAGQAPYGYTF
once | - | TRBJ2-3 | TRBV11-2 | TGTGCCAGCAGCCCCCGCCTGAACTCCTGGGGGGTGACGCAGTATTTT | CASSPRLNSWGVTQYF
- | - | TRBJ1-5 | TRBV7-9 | TGTGCCAGCAGCGGGACAAACAATCAGTCCCAGCATTTT | CASSGTNNQSQHF
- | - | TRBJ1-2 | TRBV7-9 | TGTGCCAGCAGCACCCGGGACACGTTGTATGGCTACACCTTC | CASSTRDTLYGYTF
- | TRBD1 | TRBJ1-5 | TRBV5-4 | TGTGCCAGCAGCTTCCAGGGGGCTAGCAATCAGCCCCAGCATTTT | CASSFQGASNQPQHF
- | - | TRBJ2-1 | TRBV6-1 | TGTGCCAGCAGTGCCTTCCGGGTTAGCCCCAATGAGCAGTTCTTC | CASSAFRVSPNEQFF
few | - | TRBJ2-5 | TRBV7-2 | TGTGCCAGCAGCCCGGGTTATAGCATTCAGACCCAGTACTTC | CASSPGYSIQTQYF
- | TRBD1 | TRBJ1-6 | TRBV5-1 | TGCGCCAGCAGGACAGGGGCCGAAGATTCACCCCTCCACTTT | CASRTGAEDSPLHF
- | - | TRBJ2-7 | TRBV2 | TGTGCCAGCCTTAGGGGGGGGGAGCCCTACGAGCAGTACTTC | CASLRGGEPYEQYF
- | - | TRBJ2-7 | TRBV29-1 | TGCAGCGGGCTCAACAGGGACCCCTACGAGCAGTACTTC | CSGLNRDPYEQYF
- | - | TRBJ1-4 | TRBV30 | TGTGCCAGGGCTGGGGGGAGCGGTGAAAAACTGTTTTTT | CARAGGSGEKLFF
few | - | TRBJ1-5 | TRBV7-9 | TGTGCCAGCAGCTTAGGCGGGTATAGCAATCAGCCCCAGCATTTT | CASSLGGYSNQPQHF
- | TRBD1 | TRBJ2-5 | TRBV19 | TGTGCCAGTAGTCTACGGGACAGCGAAGAGACCCAGTACTTC | CASSLRDSEETQYF
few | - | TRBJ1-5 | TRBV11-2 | TGTGCCAGCAGCCCATGGGCGCTGGCGTCAAATCAGCCCCAGCATTTT | CASSPWALASNQPQHF
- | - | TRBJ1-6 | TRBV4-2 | TGTGCCAGCAGCCAAGACCTTTCACCCCTCCACTTT | CASSQDLSPLHF
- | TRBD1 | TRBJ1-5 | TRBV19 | TGTGCCAGTACCAGACAGGGTAGGCAGAATAGCAATCAGCCCCAGCATTTT | CASTRQGRQNSNQPQHF
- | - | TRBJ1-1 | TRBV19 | TGTGCCAGTAGTATAGGAAGCGCTGAAGCTTTCTTT | CASSIGSAEAFF
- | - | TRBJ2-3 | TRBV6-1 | TGTGCCAGCAGTGACCTGGCTAGCACAGATACGCAGTATTTT | CASSDLASTDTQYF
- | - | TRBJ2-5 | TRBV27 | TGTGCCAGCAGTTTAGGGGGCGGAGAGACCCAGTACTTC | CASSLGGGETQYF
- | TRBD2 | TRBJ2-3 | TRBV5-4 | TGTGCCAGCAGCTTGGCCGGGCTAGCGGGGGACTCGCAGTATTTT | CASSLAGLAGDSQYF
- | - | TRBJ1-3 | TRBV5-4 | TGTGCCAGCAGCATCACGAGCTCTGGAAACACCATATATTTT | CASSITSSGNTIYF
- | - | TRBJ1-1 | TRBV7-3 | TGTGCCAGCAGCTTCGCTGAAGCTTTCTTT | CASSFAEAFF
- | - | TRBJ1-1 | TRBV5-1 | TGCGCCAGCAGCTCAGACAGGCACACTGAAGCTTTCTTT | CASSSDRHTEAFF
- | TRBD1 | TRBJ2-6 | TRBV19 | TGTGCCAGTAGTCCCCCGACAGGGGCTGGGGCCAACGTCCTGACTTTC | CASSPPTGAGANVLTF
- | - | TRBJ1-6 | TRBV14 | TGTGCCAGCAGCCAGTATGCTGATTCACTCCTCCACTTT | CASSQYADSLLHF
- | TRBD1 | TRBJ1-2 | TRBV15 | TGTGCCACCAGCAGGCCCCCGGGACAGGGGATTCGGTATGGCTACACCTTC | CATSRPPGQGIRYGYTF
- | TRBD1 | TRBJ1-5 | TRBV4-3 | TGCGCCAGCAGCCAAGACCATATCCAAAACGTACGGGACAGCAGCAATCAGCCCCAGCATTTT | CASSQDHIQNVRDSSNQPQHF
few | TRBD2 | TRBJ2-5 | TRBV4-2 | TGTGCCAGCAGCCGGGAGGGAGAGACCCAGTACTTC | CASSREGETQYF